This TCR beta chain came from a study of blood T cell repertoires in COVID-19. Profiling relied on immunoSEQ multiplex PCR, and the TCRdb table lists in-frame clones only, not all of them. The sample includes more than 300,000 clones, 65% to 90% of them seen just once. Trimming shortened V by 1 base and J by 2 bases, and 8 bases separated the two germline ends. The germline V gene has CDR1 GTSNPN and CDR2 SVGIG (reference sequence). The length of the CDR3 is 13 residues. The sample comprised PBMCs or T cells enriched from blood (not recorded which). The chain joins TRBV30 to TRBJ1-1, with D perhaps TRBD1 (5 bases). The sequence came from a man aged 25 to 45 who had recovered from COVID-19. The CDR3 region has the DNA TGTGCCTGGAGTGCGGACATCAACACTGAAGCTTTCTTT. This sequence encodes CAWSADINTEAFF.